This is a list of T cell receptor beta chains from one sample in a study of blood T cell repertoires in COVID-19. Sequencing used immunoSEQ multiplex PCR; TCRdb keeps in-frame clones, though not all of them. Among 300,000 or so clones listed, about nine tenths were seen once. Sequencing was performed on PBMCs or T cells enriched from blood (not recorded which). Source of these receptors: a woman aged 50 to 60 who had been exposed to COVID-19. CDR3s include the opening cysteine and the closing phenylalanine or tryptophan. A D gene is named only where the DNA matches it firmly. The size of a clone is reported for some rows only, either as once, few or many, or as a class for expanded clones.

d_gene: TRBD1; v_gene: TRBV19; j_gene: TRBJ1-5; abundance: .; CDR3nt: TGTGCCAGTAGTATGCGCCCGGGACAGGGGACGCCCCAGCATTTT; CDR3aa: CASSMRPGQGTPQHF
d_gene: TRBD1; v_gene: TRBV7-9; j_gene: TRBJ1-2; abundance: few; CDR3nt: TGTGCCAGCAGCTCCGGACAGGGGAGGGGCTACACCTTC; CDR3aa: CASSSGQGRGYTF
d_gene: TRBD1; v_gene: TRBV19; j_gene: TRBJ2-7; abundance: .; CDR3nt: TGTGCCAGTAGTCACATTACCCAGACAGGGTTCTCCTACGAGCAGTACTTC; CDR3aa: CASSHITQTGFSYEQYF
d_gene: TRBD2; v_gene: TRBV6-6; j_gene: TRBJ2-1; abundance: .; CDR3nt: TGTGCCAGCAGGAAGACTAGCGGGGGGATCAATGAGCAGTTCTTC; CDR3aa: CASRKTSGGINEQFF
d_gene: TRBD2; v_gene: TRBV15; j_gene: TRBJ2-3; abundance: .; CDR3nt: TGTGCCACCAGCAGAGATAGAGGACTAGTGGGGGATACGCAGTATTTT; CDR3aa: CATSRDRGLVGDTQYF
d_gene: TRBD1; v_gene: TRBV28; j_gene: TRBJ1-2; abundance: .; CDR3nt: TGTGCCAGCAGTCAAACGACAGGGACACCTAACTATGGCTACACCTTC; CDR3aa: CASSQTTGTPNYGYTF
d_gene: TRBD1; v_gene: TRBV19; j_gene: TRBJ2-3; abundance: .; CDR3nt: TGTGCCAGTAGTATAGATGGGGGACAGCCCACAGATACGCAGTATTTT; CDR3aa: CASSIDGGQPTDTQYF
d_gene: .; v_gene: TRBV3-1/TRBV3-2; j_gene: TRBJ2-1; abundance: .; CDR3nt: TGTGCCAGCAGCCTAAGGGATAGGGGCCCACTTCTCCATGAGCAGTTCTTC; CDR3aa: CASSLRDRGPLLHEQFF
d_gene: TRBD1; v_gene: TRBV2; j_gene: TRBJ2-7; abundance: .; CDR3nt: TGTGCCAGCACCGGACAGGGGGCAGTCGAGCAGTACTTC; CDR3aa: CASTGQGAVEQYF
d_gene: TRBD1; v_gene: TRBV19; j_gene: TRBJ1-2; abundance: .; CDR3nt: TGTGCCAGTAGTAGGGACAGGGGTATCTATGGCTACACCTTC; CDR3aa: CASSRDRGIYGYTF
d_gene: TRBD2; v_gene: TRBV2; j_gene: TRBJ2-1; abundance: medium-sized; CDR3nt: TGTGCCAGCAGGGGCCGTCTGGGCGGGGGGATCTACAATGAGCAGTTCTTC; CDR3aa: CASRGRLGGGIYNEQFF
d_gene: TRBD1; v_gene: TRBV4-2; j_gene: TRBJ2-6; abundance: .; CDR3nt: TGTGCCAGCAGCCAAGACCCGGGACAGGGAAATTCTGGGGCCAACGTCCTGACTTTC; CDR3aa: CASSQDPGQGNSGANVLTF